Shown below are 14 T cell receptor beta chains from a single sample sequenced in a study of blood T cell repertoires in COVID-19. Method: immunoSEQ multiplex PCR; TCRdb's copy keeps in-frame clones and lacks some. The table lists about 400,000 clones, approximately 84% of them singletons. The source material was PBMCs or T cells enriched from blood (not recorded which). The receptors here all came from a woman aged 25 to 39 who had recovered from COVID-19.

CDR3 residues: CASSLWAGATYGYTF. CDR3 nucleotides: TGTGCCAGCAGCCTATGGGCGGGGGCTACTTATGGCTACACCTTC. V and J are TRBV5-4 and TRBJ1-2, with D maybe TRBD1 (6 bases). Trimming left V 4 bases short and J 5 bases short, with 18 bases between. CDR1 is SGHNT and CDR2 is YYREEE in the germline V gene (reference sequence). This CDR3 spans 15 amino acids.

The chain is built from TRBV5-1 and TRBJ2-1; 10 bases agree with TRBD2. The V segment lost 4 bases and the J segment 4 bases; nucleotides outside the gene matches: 8. The CDR3 runs to 16 residues. Germline CDR1 and CDR2: SGHRS and YFSETQ. The CDR3 is CASSASGGEPYNEQFF. The CDR3 coding sequence is TGCGCCAGCAGCGCTAGCGGGGGAGAACCTTACAATGAGCAGTTCTTC.

The rearrangement links TRBV30 to TRBJ1-6; 9 positions agree with TRBD1. This CDR3 comprises 16 residues. Germline lookup yields CDR1 GTSNPN and CDR2 SVGIG (reference sequence). Losses at the gene ends were 4 bases for V and 6 bases for J; bases not matched to a gene: 10. CDR3 DNA sequence: TGTGCCTGGAACGAGGGCCCGGGACAGGGTAATTCACCCCTCCACTTT. The encoded protein is CAWNEGPGQGNSPLHF.

The chain recombines TRBV27 with TRBJ2-1; 9 positions match TRBD2. In germline, CDR1 is MNHEY, CDR2 SMNVEV (reference sequence). This CDR3 has 15 residues. V lost 4 bases, J lost 4 bases, and 5 bases stayed unmatched. This CDR3 reads CASSSLAGLYNEQFF. The CDR3 DNA reads TGTGCCAGCAGTTCCCTAGCGGGGCTTTACAATGAGCAGTTCTTC.

The V and J genes are TRBV5-6 and TRBJ2-7, with 7 bases identical to TRBD1. The CDR3 has 14 amino acids. The germline CDR1 and CDR2 sequences are SGHDT and YYEEEE. Trimming took 4 bases from V and 0 from J; bases not matched to a gene: 4. DNA for the CDR3: TGTGCCAGCAGCCGGGACAGAAGCTCCTACGAGCAGTACTTC. Translated, it gives CASSRDRSSYEQYF.

The rearrangement uses TRBV5-1 and TRBJ2-1; 8 bases align to TRBD1. Germline CDR1 reads SGHRS; CDR2 reads YFSETQ. This CDR3 has 13 residues. J lost 7 bases, V lost 2 bases, and 2 bases had no gene match. The CDR3 nucleotides read TGCGCCAGCAGCTTCGACAGGGGTAATGAGCAGTTCTTC. This gives the protein CASSFDRGNEQFF.

The gene calls are TRBV5-1 and TRBJ1-2, with 9 bases that match TRBD1. The CDR3 has 14 amino acids. Trimming at V came to 4 bases and at J to 6 bases, leaving 7 bases not matched to a gene. Germline V gene lookup returns CDR1 SGHRS and CDR2 YFSETQ. This CDR3 reads CASSQGQGGNGYTF. For the CDR3, the DNA is TGCGCCAGCAGCCAGGGACAGGGTGGTAATGGCTACACCTTC.

The genes are TRBV24-1 and TRBJ2-5; 8 bases line up with TRBD1. The V segment lost 9 bases and the J segment 2 bases; nucleotides outside the gene matches: 4. In germline, CDR1 is KGHDR, CDR2 SFDVKD. The CDR3 contains 13 residues. CDR3 region: CATAGQGQETQYF. CDR3 sequence (DNA): TGTGCCACCGCCGGACAGGGACAAGAGACCCAGTACTTC.

The genes are TRBV11-2 and TRBJ2-5, with TRBD1 matching 10 bases. Germline values: CDR1 SGHAT, CDR2 FQNNGV. The CDR3 spans 15 residues. V lost 4 bases and J lost 5; bases outside the gene matches: 7. The CDR3 loop reads CASSSRQGAMETQYF. The CDR3 DNA follows: TGTGCCAGCAGCTCCCGACAGGGGGCAATGGAGACCCAGTACTTC.

The table lists this clone with many counts. At the DNA level, this CDR3 is encoded by other sequences in the same sample as well. V gene TRBV28 combines with J gene TRBJ1-1, with D maybe TRBD1 (6 bases). From germline, CDR1 is MDHEN and CDR2 SYDVKM. The V end was cut by 5 bases, the J end by 1 base, with 14 bases between. The CDR3 sequence is 15 residues long. CDR3 protein: CASSLLDSKNTEAFF. The CDR3 DNA is TGTGCCAGCAGTCTCCTGGACAGCAAGAACACTGAAGCTTTCTTT.

This chain connects TRBV13 to TRBJ1-6; D ambiguous. This CDR3 spans 14 amino acids. Trimming left V 0 bases short and J 10 bases short, with 10 bases between. Germline CDR1 reads PRHDT; CDR2 reads FYEKMQ (reference sequence). The CDR3 sequence: CASSLGAGGSPLHF. In DNA form, the CDR3 reads TGTGCCAGCAGCTTAGGTGCAGGTGGGTCACCCCTCCACTTT.

The J gene is TRBJ1-1, the V gene TRBV5-1, with 10 positions matching TRBD1. Trimming cost V 4 bases and J 1 base; bases outside gene matches: 10. Germline V gene data show CDR1 as SGHRS and CDR2 as YFSETQ. This CDR3 is 17 amino acids long. The CDR3 DNA sequence: TGCGCCAGCAGCCCTTCTGGACAGGGGGGACCGAACACTGAAGCTTTCTTT. Translating gives CASSPSGQGGPNTEAFF. The full variable domain, rest sourced from reference TRBV5-1 and TRBJ1-1, is KAGVTQTPRYLIKTRGQQVTLSCSPISGHRSVSWYQQTPGQGLQFLFEYFSETQRNKGNFPGRFSGRQFSNSRSEMNVSTLELGDSALYLCASSPSGQGGPNTEAFFGQGTRLTVV.

As to this clone: The sample has other DNA sequences that encode this CDR3 too. The J gene is TRBJ1-1, the V gene TRBV11-2, with D hard to call. V was shortened by 1 base and J by 2 bases, with 17 bases between the two germline ends. Looked up from germline, CDR1 is SGHAT and CDR2 is FQNNGV. This CDR3 comprises 17 residues. The CDR3 here is CASSLVGVTYPNTEAFF. DNA of the CDR3: TGTGCCAGCAGCTTAGTAGGAGTTACATACCCCAACACTGAAGCTTTCTTT.

The chain couples TRBV7-9 to TRBJ2-7; D possibly corresponds to TRBD1 (5 bases). Trimming cost V 1 base and J 3 bases, with 13 bases left between them. The CDR3 covers 15 residues. The V gene's germline CDR1 is SEHNR and CDR2 FQNEAQ (reference sequence). The CDR3 nucleotides read TGTGCCAGCAGCTTAGGACAGACGAGCTACTACGAGCAGTACTTC. Translation gives CASSLGQTSYYEQYF.